This T cell receptor (beta chain) was sequenced for a study of shared clonotypes between healthy human individuals. The protocol was immunoSEQ multiplex PCR, while the TCRdb copy is restricted to in-frame clones and leaves out a portion. The sample has roughly 2 million clones; more than 90% are singletons. The CDR3 totals 17 residues. J lost 0 bases, V lost 7 bases, and 5 bases had no gene match. Germline V gene data show CDR1 as ENHRY and CDR2 as SYGVKD. Input material: naive CD4+ T cells sorted from blood. As to subset: CD45RA+ positively selected. The source is a man aged 18 to 30 in good health. V and J are TRBV10-3 and TRBJ2-6; 11 bases are shared with TRBD1. This CDR3 is CAITPGTGGSGANVLTF. In nucleotides, the CDR3 is TGTGCCATCACCCCCGGGACAGGGGGCTCTGGGGCCAACGTCCTGACTTTC.